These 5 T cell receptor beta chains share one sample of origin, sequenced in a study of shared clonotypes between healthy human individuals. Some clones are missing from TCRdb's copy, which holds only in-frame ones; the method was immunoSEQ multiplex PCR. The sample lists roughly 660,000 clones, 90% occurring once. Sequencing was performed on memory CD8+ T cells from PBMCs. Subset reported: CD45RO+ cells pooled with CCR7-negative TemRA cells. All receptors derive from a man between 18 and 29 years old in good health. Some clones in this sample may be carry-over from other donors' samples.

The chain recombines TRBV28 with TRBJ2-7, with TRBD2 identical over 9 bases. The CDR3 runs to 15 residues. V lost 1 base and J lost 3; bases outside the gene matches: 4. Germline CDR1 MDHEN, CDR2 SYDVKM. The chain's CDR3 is CASSLSAGGGYEQYF. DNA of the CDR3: TGTGCCAGCAGTTTATCGGCGGGAGGGGGCTACGAGCAGTACTTC.

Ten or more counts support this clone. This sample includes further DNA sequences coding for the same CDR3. CDR3 sequence reads: CASSQETSGSYEQYF. The DNA of the CDR3 is TGTGCCAGCAGCCAAGAGACTAGCGGGAGCTACGAGCAGTACTTC. The rearrangement links TRBV4-2 to TRBJ2-7; TRBD2 matches at 12 bases. Germline CDR1 LGHNA, CDR2 YNFKEQ. V shed 0 bases and J 3 bases; nucleotides not matched to a gene: 0. The CDR3 loop spans 15 amino acids.

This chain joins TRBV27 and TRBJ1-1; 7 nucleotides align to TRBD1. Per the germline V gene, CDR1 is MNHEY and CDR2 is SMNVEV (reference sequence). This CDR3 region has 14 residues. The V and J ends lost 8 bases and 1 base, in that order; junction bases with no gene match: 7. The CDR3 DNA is TGTGCCAGCGGACTTAGGACAGGGAACACTGAAGCTTTCTTT. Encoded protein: CASGLRTGNTEAFF.

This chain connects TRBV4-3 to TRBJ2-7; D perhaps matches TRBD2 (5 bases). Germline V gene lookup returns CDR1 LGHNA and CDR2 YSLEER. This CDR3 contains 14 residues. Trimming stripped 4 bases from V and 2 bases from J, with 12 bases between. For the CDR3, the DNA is TGCGCCAGCAGCCCCGGGATCCTCCCCTACGAGCAGTACTTC. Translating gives CASSPGILPYEQYF.

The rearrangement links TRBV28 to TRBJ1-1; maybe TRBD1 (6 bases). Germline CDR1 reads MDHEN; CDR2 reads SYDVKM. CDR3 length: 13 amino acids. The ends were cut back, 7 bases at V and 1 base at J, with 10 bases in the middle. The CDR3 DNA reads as TGTGCCAGCAATGAGGACAGGAACACTGAAGCTTTCTTT. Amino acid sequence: CASNEDRNTEAFF.